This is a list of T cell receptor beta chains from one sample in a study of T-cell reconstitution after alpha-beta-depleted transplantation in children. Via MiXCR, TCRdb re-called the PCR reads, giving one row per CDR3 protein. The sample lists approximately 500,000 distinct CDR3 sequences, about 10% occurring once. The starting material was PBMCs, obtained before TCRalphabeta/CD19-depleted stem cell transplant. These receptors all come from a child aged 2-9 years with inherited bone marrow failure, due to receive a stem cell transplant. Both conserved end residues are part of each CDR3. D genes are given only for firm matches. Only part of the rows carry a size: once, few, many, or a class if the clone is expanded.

CDR3aa: CASSSFRDPLERYF
CDR3nt: TGTGCCAGCAGCTCATTTCGGGATCCACTCGAGCGGTACTTC
len: 14
j_gene: TRBJ2-7
d_gene: -
v_gene: TRBV28
abundance: many

CDR3aa: CACTRGVGGRLETQYF
CDR3nt: TGTGCCTGCACCCGTGGTGTGGGCGGGAGGTTAGAGACCCAGTACTTC
len: 16
j_gene: TRBJ2-5
d_gene: TRBD2
v_gene: TRBV7-2
abundance: few

CDR3aa: CAGPTSGANVLTF
CDR3nt: TGTGCCGGACCAACCTCTGGGGCCAACGTCCTGACTTTC
len: 13
j_gene: TRBJ2-6
d_gene: -
v_gene: TRBV12-3/TRBV12-4
abundance: many

CDR3aa: CAISESVNSYEQYF
CDR3nt: TGTGCCATCAGTGAGTCTGTCAACTCCTACGAGCAGTACTTC
len: 14
j_gene: TRBJ2-7
d_gene: -
v_gene: TRBV10-3
abundance: few

CDR3aa: CSATSGSGSTDTQYF
CDR3nt: TGCAGCGCAACAAGCGGGAGTGGTAGCACAGATACGCAGTATTTT
len: 15
j_gene: TRBJ2-3
d_gene: TRBD2
v_gene: TRBV29-1
abundance: -

CDR3aa: CASSEGRLGLGADNEQFF
CDR3nt: TGTGCCAGCAGTGAGGGCCGCCTCGGACTAGGGGCCGACAATGAGCAGTTCTTC
len: 18
j_gene: TRBJ2-1
d_gene: TRBD2
v_gene: TRBV25-1
abundance: many

CDR3aa: CASSFGLAGPSTDTQYF
CDR3nt: TGTGCCAGCAGTTTCGGACTAGCGGGACCTAGCACAGATACGCAGTATTTT
len: 17
j_gene: TRBJ2-3
d_gene: TRBD2
v_gene: TRBV12-3/TRBV12-4
abundance: few

CDR3aa: CASSPDPGTALIYGYTF
CDR3nt: TGTGCCAGCTCACCCGACCCCGGGACAGCGCTTATCTATGGCTACACCTTC
len: 17
j_gene: TRBJ1-2
d_gene: TRBD1
v_gene: TRBV18
abundance: few

CDR3aa: CASTSLGQRLSYEQYF
CDR3nt: TGTGCCAGCACCTCACTGGGACAGCGTCTTTCCTACGAGCAGTACTTC
len: 16
j_gene: TRBJ2-7
d_gene: TRBD1
v_gene: TRBV6-2/TRBV6-3
abundance: many

CDR3aa: CASSQGTGGGEKLFF
CDR3nt: TGCGCCAGCAGCCAAGGGACAGGGGGCGGTGAAAAACTGTTTTTT
len: 15
j_gene: TRBJ1-4
d_gene: TRBD1
v_gene: TRBV4-3
abundance: many

CDR3aa: CSDPQTGGKSRNTIYF
CDR3nt: TGCAGCGACCCACAGACAGGGGGTAAATCCCGAAACACCATATATTTT
len: 16
j_gene: TRBJ1-3
d_gene: TRBD1
v_gene: TRBV29-1
abundance: -

CDR3aa: CARFRTGRYEQYF
CDR3nt: TGTGCCCGCTTCCGGACAGGGCGATACGAGCAGTACTTC
len: 13
j_gene: TRBJ2-7
d_gene: TRBD1
v_gene: TRBV11-2
abundance: many

CDR3aa: CSARATGEGYYNEQFF
CDR3nt: TGCAGTGCTAGAGCAACAGGGGAGGGGTATTACAATGAGCAGTTCTTC
len: 16
j_gene: TRBJ2-1
d_gene: -
v_gene: TRBV20-1
abundance: many

CDR3aa: CASSRCTGRSGNEQFF
CDR3nt: TGCGCCAGCAGCCGGTGTACCGGACGATCGGGGAATGAGCAGTTCTTC
len: 16
j_gene: TRBJ2-1
d_gene: -
v_gene: TRBV23-1
abundance: -

CDR3aa: CASSITGHNEQFF
CDR3nt: TGTGCCAGCAGCATCACAGGGCACAATGAGCAGTTCTTC
len: 13
j_gene: TRBJ2-1
d_gene: -
v_gene: TRBV5-4
abundance: few

CDR3aa: CSAREAGSLYYNEQFF
CDR3nt: TGCAGTGCTAGAGAGGCGGGAAGCCTCTACTACAATGAGCAGTTCTTC
len: 16
j_gene: TRBJ2-1
d_gene: -
v_gene: TRBV20-1
abundance: -

CDR3aa: CASSRGGGFVNTGELFF
CDR3nt: TGCGCCAGCAGCCGGGGAGGGGGCTTCGTAAACACCGGGGAGCTGTTTTTT
len: 17
j_gene: TRBJ2-2
d_gene: -
v_gene: TRBV4-3
abundance: -